This entry lists 30 T cell receptor beta chains sequenced from one sample in a study of response to subunit inactivated influenza vaccine. From the RT-PCR reads, TCRdb called clonotypes with MiXCR, one entry per CDR3 protein. This table has 250,000 to 350,000 distinct CDR3 sequences, 20% to 25% appearing once. Sequencing was performed on PBMCs from blood, taken 21 months after vaccination. These receptors were taken from a man aged 50-75 years who received an inactivated influenza vaccine.

In this sample, this clonotype turned up a few times. The genes are TRBV12-3 or TRBV12-4 and TRBJ2-3; TRBD2 is a possible D gene (5 bases). This CDR3 comprises 16 residues. V lost 1 base and J 1 base, leaving 12 bases between the germline ends. The CDR3 here is CASSLGASSGTDTQYF. CDR3 DNA: TGTGCCAGCAGTTTAGGGGCTAGCTCGGGCACAGATACGCAGTATTTT.

The J gene is TRBJ1-6, the V gene TRBV6-5, with 7 bases identical to TRBD1. J was trimmed by 4 bases and V by 2 bases; bases with no gene match: 5. CDR1 and CDR2 from the germline V gene are MNHEY and SVGAGI. There are 16 residues in the CDR3. CDR3 amino acids: CASSYLGQTYNSPLHF. CDR3 in DNA: TGTGCCAGCAGTTACCTGGGACAGACATATAATTCACCCCTCCACTTT.

This clonotype turned up a few times. V usage is TRBV12-3 or TRBV12-4 and J usage is TRBJ1-6; possible D gene TRBD1, 5 bases. The CDR3 is 14 amino acids. Trimming took 4 bases from V and 6 from J, leaving 10 bases between them. Here the CDR3 DNA reads TGTGCCAGCAGTTGGGGCGCTTCTAATTCACCCCTCCACTTT. This translates into CASSWGASNSPLHF.

Only a few counts were recorded for this clonotype. The genes are TRBV7-9 and TRBJ1-2; the D is unclear. Germline CDR1 is SEHNR and CDR2 is FQNEAQ (reference sequence). The V and J ends lost 3 bases and 0 bases respectively, with 14 bases between them. The CDR3 extends over 16 amino acids. The CDR3 DNA follows: TGTGCCAGCAGCTTTAGCTTCGGGAAGCCTAACTATGGCTACACCTTC. Translating gives CASSFSFGKPNYGYTF.

CDR3 residues: CASSLQPGGDTEAFF. In DNA form, the CDR3 reads TGTGCCAGCAGCTTGCAGCCAGGAGGGGACACTGAAGCTTTCTTT. The chain links TRBV5-5 to TRBJ1-1; D is perhaps TRBD1 (5 bases). CDR3 length: 15 residues. The V gene's germline CDR1 is SGHKS and CDR2 YYEKEE (reference sequence). Trimming pared 1 base from V and 3 bases from J, leaving 13 bases between.

In its sample, this clonotype was seen a few times. The chain recombines TRBV3-1 with TRBJ1-2; D uncertain. The CDR3 length is 17 residues. The V gene's germline CDR1 is LGHDT and CDR2 YNNKEL (reference sequence). V was cut by 0 bases and J by 4 bases, with 18 bases left in between. CDR3 in amino acids: CASSQEGYQVAGYGYTF. CDR3 in DNA: TGTGCCAGCAGCCAAGAGGGGTATCAGGTGGCAGGCTATGGCTACACCTTC.

This clonotype was counted a few times. The chain links TRBV6-1 to TRBJ2-3; no firm D call. The V gene lost 5 bases and the J gene lost 0 bases, with 18 bases spanning the gap. This CDR3 contains 17 residues. In germline, CDR1 is MNHNS, CDR2 SASEGT. The CDR3 coding sequence is TGTGCCAGCAGTCCCCTCTCACGGGCGGAGAGCACAGATACGCAGTATTTT. Amino acid sequence: CASSPLSRAESTDTQYF.

This rearrangement joins TRBV6-2 or TRBV6-3 to TRBJ2-5, with D maybe TRBD2 (5 bases). This CDR3 contains 13 residues. The V end was cut by 7 bases, the J end by 2 bases, with 11 bases between. Germline V lookup: CDR1 MNHEY, CDR2 SVGEGT. The CDR3 nucleotides are TGTGCCAGCAACGAGCGGAGACAAGAGACCCAGTACTTC. It codes for CASNERRQETQYF.

This clonotype was seen only a few times. This chain connects TRBV11-3 to TRBJ2-1; D is perhaps TRBD2 (5 bases). The CDR3 spans 14 residues. V lost 5 bases, J lost 4 bases, and 12 bases lay in between. Per germline, CDR1 SGHNT and CDR2 YENEEA. This chain's CDR3 is CASSPGLGYNEQFF. The CDR3 nucleotides are TGTGCCAGCAGCCCCGGACTGGGATACAATGAGCAGTTCTTC.

The rearrangement joins TRBV27 to TRBJ1-6; no reliable D call. CDR3 length: 15 residues. Trimming shortened V by 7 bases and J by 10 bases, and 20 bases separated the two germline ends. Germline V gene sequence: CDR1 MNHEY, CDR2 SMNVEV (reference sequence). CDR3 nucleotides: TGTGCCAGCACCACTTTCATTAAAGTCCGGTCACCCCTCCACTTT. Translation: CASTTFIKVRSPLHF.

This clonotype turned up a few times. The chain recombines TRBV19 with TRBJ1-2; no firm D call. CDR1 and CDR2 from the germline V gene are LNHDA and SQIVND (reference sequence). This CDR3 has 15 residues. Deletions cut 5 bases from V and 4 bases from J, with 17 bases between. CDR3 sequence (DNA): TGTGCCAGTAGTTTACTACCGATCGAAACCTATGGCTACACCTTC. Its protein product is CASSLLPIETYGYTF. The full variable domain, with the rest looked up from reference TRBV19 and TRBJ1-2, is DGGITQSPKYLFRKEGQNVTLSCEQNLNHDAMYWYRQDPGQGLRLIYYSQIVNDFQKGDIAEGYSVSREKKESFPLTVTSAQKNPTAFYLCASSLLPIETYGYTFGSGTRLTVV.

The sample holds a few counts of this clonotype. A read error may explain this, as a much larger clone is one base away. This chain joins TRBV12-3 or TRBV12-4 and TRBJ1-6; D uncertain. Trimming cost V 1 base and J 7 bases, with 5 bases left between them. The CDR3 consists of 13 residues. Here the CDR3 reads CASSLGSNSPLHF. The CDR3 DNA sequence: TGTGCCAGCAGTTTAGGGAGCAATTCACCCCTCCACTTT.

This clonotype turned up a few times. The chain uses TRBV7-2 and TRBJ2-7; the match to TRBD1 covers 9 bases. Looked up from germline, CDR1 is SGHTA and CDR2 is FQGNSA. The CDR3 totals 16 residues. The junction had 6 bases not matched to a gene; V was cut back by 3 bases and J by 0 bases. CDR3 residues: CASSLGQGRSSYEQYF. In nucleotides, the CDR3 is TGTGCCAGCAGCTTGGGACAGGGAAGGTCCTCCTACGAGCAGTACTTC.

J is TRBJ1-1 and V is TRBV20-1, with D perhaps TRBD1 (6 bases). V was clipped by 3 bases and J by 7 bases, with 15 bases between them. This CDR3 has 13 amino acids. Germline CDR1 and CDR2: DFQATT and SNEGSKA (reference sequence). The CDR3 protein is CSARRTGKGEAFF. In DNA form, the CDR3 reads TGCAGTGCTAGGCGAACAGGGAAGGGTGAAGCTTTCTTT.

The chain has TRBV15 and TRBJ2-1; 10 bases line up with TRBD2. Germline CDR1 and CDR2: LNHNV and YYDKDF (reference sequence). The J segment lost 4 bases and the V segment lost 3 bases, leaving 3 bases of the junction unmatched. CDR3 length equals 15 residues. The CDR3 is CATSSRTSGYNEQFF. In nucleotides, the CDR3 is TGTGCCACCAGCAGTCGGACTAGCGGTTACAATGAGCAGTTCTTC.

V and J are TRBV25-1 and TRBJ2-3; D could derive from TRBD1 or TRBD2 (5 bases each). Germline V gene data show CDR1 as MGHDK and CDR2 as SYGVNS. The CDR3 is 15 residues long. The germline V and J ends were trimmed by 4 bases and 5 bases, with 16 bases remaining between them. The CDR3 region is CASSANRDPQDTQYF. In DNA form, the CDR3 reads TGTGCCAGCAGTGCGAATAGGGACCCACAAGATACGCAGTATTTT.

The chain recombines TRBV12-3 or TRBV12-4 with TRBJ1-1, with D uncertain. The CDR3 has 13 amino acids. Between the trimmed V and J ends, which lost 3 bases and 1 base, there was a span of 6 bases. The CDR3 DNA sequence: TGTGCCAGCAGTTTCTCGTCGAACACTGAAGCTTTCTTT. It is translated as CASSFSSNTEAFF.

The chain employs TRBV20-1 and TRBJ2-5; the D is unclear. Germline-derived CDR1 and CDR2 are DFQATT and SNEGSKA (reference sequence). The CDR3 totals 13 residues. V lost 3 bases and J 2 bases, leaving 10 bases between the germline ends. The CDR3 coding sequence is TGCAGTGCTAGGTTGTCAAATCAAGAGACCCAGTACTTC. Translating it yields CSARLSNQETQYF.

A few counts support this clonotype. The gene calls are TRBV5-1 and TRBJ2-3; unclear D gene. The CDR3 spans 17 residues. Trimming pared 5 bases from V and 0 bases from J, leaving 19 bases between. The germline V gene has CDR1 SGHRS and CDR2 YFSETQ. Here the CDR3 reads CASSQLDIRTSTDTQYF. CDR3 coding DNA: TGCGCCAGCAGTCAGCTCGACATACGAACTAGCACAGATACGCAGTATTTT.

This sequence joins TRBV9 and TRBJ2-3; D uncertain. The CDR3 loop spans 16 amino acids. Looked up from germline, CDR1 is SGDLS and CDR2 is YYNGEE. V lost 2 bases and J lost 3, with 16 bases in between. The CDR3 here is CASSVAPAFGTDTQYF. Here the CDR3 DNA reads TGTGCCAGCAGCGTTGCACCAGCGTTTGGGACAGATACGCAGTATTTT.

This clonotype was detected only a few times. The J gene is TRBJ2-2, the V gene TRBV7-8; either TRBD1 or TRBD2 may supply D (5 bases each). V shed 5 bases and J shed 0 bases, with 22 bases lying between them. This CDR3 is built from 19 residues. The V gene's germline CDR1 is SGHVS and CDR2 FQNEAQ. CDR3 bases: TGTGCCAGCAGCCCAACTCTCACCGGACGGGGCGCGAACACCGGGGAGCTGTTTTTT. Amino acids: CASSPTLTGRGANTGELFF.

The chain recombines TRBV11-2 with TRBJ2-3, with TRBD1 matching over 8 bases. The germline CDR1 and CDR2 sequences are SGHAT and FQNNGV. The CDR3 length is 18 residues. The trim removed 7 bases at V and 7 bases at J, leaving 22 bases unmatched. The CDR3 bases are TGTGCCAGCACCCACTCCCTCCAACAGGGGGACCCACGGAATACGCAGTATTTT. Encoded protein: CASTHSLQQGDPRNTQYF.

The chain joins TRBV21-1 to TRBJ1-1; the DNA was not compared with TRBD1, the D call given in the table. TRBV21-1 is given as a pseudogene. There are 15 residues in the CDR3. The CDR3 DNA is TGTGCCAGCAGCATTTCCGGGTCTCGGGACACTGAAGCTTTCTTT. It codes for CASSISGSRDTEAFF.

The chain couples TRBV18 to TRBJ1-4; unclear D gene. The germline gives CDR1 KGHSH, CDR2 LQKENI. This CDR3 spans 14 amino acids. The V end lost 0 bases, the J end lost 7 bases, and 9 bases lay between the germline ends. The CDR3 sequence is CASSPPPEFEKLFF. CDR3 DNA: TGTGCCAGCTCACCACCTCCCGAGTTTGAAAAACTGTTTTTT.

The sample holds many counts of this clonotype. CDR3 sequence: CASSSGHGFEKLFF. Here the CDR3 DNA reads TGTGCCAGCAGCTCCGGACACGGTTTTGAAAAACTGTTTTTT. The chain employs TRBV7-8 and TRBJ1-4; tentative D call: TRBD1 (5 bases). The germline V and J ends were trimmed by 4 bases and 7 bases, with 13 bases remaining between them. This CDR3 has 14 residues. Per the germline V gene, CDR1 is SGHVS and CDR2 is FQNEAQ.

Only a few counts were recorded for this clonotype. The rearrangement uses TRBV3-1 and TRBJ2-1, with D perhaps TRBD2 (5 bases). The CDR3 is 17 residues long. CDR1 and CDR2 from the germline V gene are LGHDT and YNNKEL (reference sequence). V was pared by 4 bases and J by 5 bases, with 21 bases between. For the CDR3, the DNA is TGTGCCAGCAGCCCACCGGGCCACTTAGGACTTAACAATGAGCAGTTCTTC. It codes for CASSPPGHLGLNNEQFF.

This chain connects TRBV28 to TRBJ2-7; D gene unclear. The CDR3 spans 17 residues. V shed 6 bases and J shed 3 bases, with 24 bases lying between them. The germline gives CDR1 MDHEN, CDR2 SYDVKM. CDR3 nucleotide sequence: TGTGCCAGCAGCCCCGCCCCAGCAGCGACGAATCTCTACGAGCAGTACTTC. Amino acids: CASSPAPAATNLYEQYF.

The CDR3 spells CASSQDPILNDAEAFF. CDR3 sequence (DNA): TGCGCCAGCAGCCAAGATCCTATCCTAAACGACGCTGAAGCTTTCTTT. The chain carries TRBV4-1 and TRBJ1-1; D gene unclear. CDR1 and CDR2 (germline): MGHRA, YSYEKL. The V gene lost 0 bases and the J gene lost 6 bases, with 17 bases spanning the gap. CDR3 length equals 16 residues.

This clonotype was detected a few times. V usage is TRBV12-3 or TRBV12-4 and J usage is TRBJ1-2; D ambiguous. V lost 5 bases, J lost 3 bases, and 10 bases lay in between. The CDR3 contains 13 residues. The DNA of the CDR3 is TGTGCCAGCAGTCTGAGTAACTACTATGGCTACACCTTC. Its protein product is CASSLSNYYGYTF.

The chain has TRBV7-2 and TRBJ1-5, with TRBD1 as a possible D gene (5 bases). Germline V gives CDR1 SGHTA, CDR2 FQGNSA. V was shortened by 0 bases and J by 4 bases, with 10 bases between the two germline ends. The CDR3 is 15 amino acids. The CDR3 region is CASSLAPGKNQPQHF. In DNA, the CDR3 is TGTGCCAGCAGCTTAGCGCCAGGGAAGAATCAGCCCCAGCATTTT.